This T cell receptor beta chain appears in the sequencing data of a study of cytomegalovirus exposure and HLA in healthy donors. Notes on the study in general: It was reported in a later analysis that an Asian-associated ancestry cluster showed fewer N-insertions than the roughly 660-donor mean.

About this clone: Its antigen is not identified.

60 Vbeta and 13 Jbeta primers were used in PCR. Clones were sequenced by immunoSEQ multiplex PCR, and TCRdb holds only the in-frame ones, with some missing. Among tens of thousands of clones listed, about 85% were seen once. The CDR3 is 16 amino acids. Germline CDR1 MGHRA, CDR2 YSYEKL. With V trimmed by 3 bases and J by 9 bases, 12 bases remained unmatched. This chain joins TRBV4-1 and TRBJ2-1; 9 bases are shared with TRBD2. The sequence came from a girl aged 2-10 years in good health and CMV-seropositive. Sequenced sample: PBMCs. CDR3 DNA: TGCGCCAGCAGCCATAGACCGGGACTAGCCTCCTCTGAGCAGTTCTTC. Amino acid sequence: CASSHRPGLASSEQFF.